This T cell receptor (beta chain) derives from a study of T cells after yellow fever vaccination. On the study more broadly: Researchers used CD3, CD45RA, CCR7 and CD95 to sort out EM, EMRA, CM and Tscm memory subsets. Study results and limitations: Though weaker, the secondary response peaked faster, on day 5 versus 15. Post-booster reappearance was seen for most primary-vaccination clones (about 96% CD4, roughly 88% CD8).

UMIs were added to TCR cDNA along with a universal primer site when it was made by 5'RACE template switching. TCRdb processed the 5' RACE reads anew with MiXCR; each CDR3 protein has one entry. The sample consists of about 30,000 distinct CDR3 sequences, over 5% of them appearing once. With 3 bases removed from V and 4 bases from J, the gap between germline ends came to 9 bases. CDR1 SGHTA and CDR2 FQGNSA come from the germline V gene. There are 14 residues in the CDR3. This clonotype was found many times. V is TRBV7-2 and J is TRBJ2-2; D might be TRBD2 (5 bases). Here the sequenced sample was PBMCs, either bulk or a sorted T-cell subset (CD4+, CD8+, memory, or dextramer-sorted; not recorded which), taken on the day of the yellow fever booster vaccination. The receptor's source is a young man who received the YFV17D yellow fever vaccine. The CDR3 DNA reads TGTGCCAGCAGCTTCGGGGTCGTCACCGGGGAGCTGTTTTTT. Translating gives CASSFGVVTGELFF.